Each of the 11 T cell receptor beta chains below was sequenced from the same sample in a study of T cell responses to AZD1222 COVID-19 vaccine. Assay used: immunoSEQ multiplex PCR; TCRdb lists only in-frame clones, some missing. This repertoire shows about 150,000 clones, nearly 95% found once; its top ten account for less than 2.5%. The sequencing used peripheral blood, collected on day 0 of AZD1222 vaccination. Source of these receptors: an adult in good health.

In nucleotides, the CDR3 is TGTGCCAGCAGTTTATACAGGGGGGGTGGATATGGCTACACCTTC. This sequence encodes CASSLYRGGGYGYTF. The V gene is TRBV27, the J gene TRBJ1-2; 8 positions match TRBD1. Germline values: CDR1 MNHEY, CDR2 SMNVEV (reference sequence). This CDR3 comprises 15 residues. Trimming at V came to 1 base and at J to 5 bases, leaving 6 bases not matched to a gene.

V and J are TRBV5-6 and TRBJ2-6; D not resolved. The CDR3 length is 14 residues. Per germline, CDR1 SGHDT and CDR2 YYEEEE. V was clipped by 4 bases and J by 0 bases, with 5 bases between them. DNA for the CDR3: TGTGCCAGCAGCGCCCCCTCTGGGGCCAACGTCCTGACTTTC. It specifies CASSAPSGANVLTF.

CDR3 amino acids: CASSLAPHGGETQYF. CDR3 nucleotides: TGCGCCAGCAGCTTGGCTCCGCACGGAGGGGAGACCCAGTACTTC. The chain links TRBV5-1 to TRBJ2-5; possible D gene TRBD2, 6 bases. Germline V gene sequence: CDR1 SGHRS, CDR2 YFSETQ. The V end was cut by 0 bases, the J end by 5 bases, with 14 bases between. The CDR3 covers 15 residues. Drawing the rest from reference TRBV5-1 and TRBJ2-5, the complete variable domain is KAGVTQTPRYLIKTRGQQVTLSCSPISGHRSVSWYQQTPGQGLQFLFEYFSETQRNKGNFPGRFSGRQFSNSRSEMNVSTLELGDSALYLCASSLAPHGGETQYFGPGTRLLVL.

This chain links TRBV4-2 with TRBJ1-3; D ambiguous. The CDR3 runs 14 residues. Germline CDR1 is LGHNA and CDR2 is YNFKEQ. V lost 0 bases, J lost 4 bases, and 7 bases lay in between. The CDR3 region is CASSQEQRGNTIYF. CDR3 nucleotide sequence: TGTGCCAGCAGCCAAGAACAGAGAGGAAACACCATATATTTT.

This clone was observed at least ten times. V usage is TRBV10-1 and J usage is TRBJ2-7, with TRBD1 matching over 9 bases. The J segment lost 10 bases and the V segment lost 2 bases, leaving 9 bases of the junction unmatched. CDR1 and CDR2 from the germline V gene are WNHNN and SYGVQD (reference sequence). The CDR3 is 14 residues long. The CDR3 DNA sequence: TGCGCCAGCAGTGAGGAAGGGACAGGGATGCAACAGTACTTC. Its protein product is CASSEEGTGMQQYF.

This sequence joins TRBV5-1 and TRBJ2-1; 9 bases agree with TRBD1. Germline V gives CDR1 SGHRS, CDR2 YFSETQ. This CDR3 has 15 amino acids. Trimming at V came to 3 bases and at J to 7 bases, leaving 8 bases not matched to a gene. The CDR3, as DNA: TGCGCCAGCAGCTCCACCGGACAGGGGAGAAATGAGCAGTTCTTC. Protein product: CASSSTGQGRNEQFF.

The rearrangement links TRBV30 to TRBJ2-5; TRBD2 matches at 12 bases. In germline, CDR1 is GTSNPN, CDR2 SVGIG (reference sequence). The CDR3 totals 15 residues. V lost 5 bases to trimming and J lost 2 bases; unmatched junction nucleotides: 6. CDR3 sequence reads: CAWQKGLAGQETQYF. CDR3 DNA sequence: TGTGCCTGGCAGAAAGGACTAGCGGGGCAAGAGACCCAGTACTTC. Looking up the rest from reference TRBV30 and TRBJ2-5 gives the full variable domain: SQTIHQWPATLVQPVGSPLSLECTVEGTSNPNLYWYRQAAGRGLQLLFYSVGIGQISSEVPQNLSASRPQDRQFILSSKKLLLSDSGFYLCAWQKGLAGQETQYFGPGTRLLVL.

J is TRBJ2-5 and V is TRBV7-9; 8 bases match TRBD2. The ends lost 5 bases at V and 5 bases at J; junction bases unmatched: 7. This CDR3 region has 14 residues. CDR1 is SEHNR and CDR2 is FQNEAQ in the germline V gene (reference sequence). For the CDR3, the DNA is TGTGCCAGCAGCCCTCGGCGGGGGGAGGAGACCCAGTACTTC. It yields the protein CASSPRRGEETQYF.

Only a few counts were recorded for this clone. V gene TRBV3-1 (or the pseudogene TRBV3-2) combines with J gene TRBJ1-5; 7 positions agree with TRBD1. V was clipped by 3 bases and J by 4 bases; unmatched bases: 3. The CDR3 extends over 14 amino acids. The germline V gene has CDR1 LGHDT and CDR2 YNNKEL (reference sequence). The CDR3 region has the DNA TGTGCCAGCAGCCACGGGACAGATAATCAGCCCCAGCATTTT. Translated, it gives CASSHGTDNQPQHF.

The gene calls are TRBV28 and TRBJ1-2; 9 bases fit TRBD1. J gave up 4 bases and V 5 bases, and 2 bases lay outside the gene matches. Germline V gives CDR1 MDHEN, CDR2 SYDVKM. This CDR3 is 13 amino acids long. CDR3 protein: CASSTGGVYGYTF. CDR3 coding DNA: TGTGCCAGCAGTACAGGGGGCGTCTATGGCTACACCTTC.

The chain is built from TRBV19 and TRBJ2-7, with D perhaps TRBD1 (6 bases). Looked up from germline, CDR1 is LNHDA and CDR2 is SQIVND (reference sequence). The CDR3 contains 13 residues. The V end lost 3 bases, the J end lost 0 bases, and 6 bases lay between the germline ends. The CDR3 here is CASSMGHSYEQYF. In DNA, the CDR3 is TGTGCCAGTAGTATGGGACACTCCTACGAGCAGTACTTC.